This section outlines one T cell receptor (beta chain) sequence together with its context. Germline CDR1 reads SGHAT; CDR2 reads FQNNGV. This CDR3 comprises 14 residues. V lost 5 bases to trimming and J lost 5 bases; unmatched junction nucleotides: 7. This record comes from a study of blood T cell repertoires in COVID-19. The data were produced by immunoSEQ multiplex PCR, yet TCRdb's version contains in-frame clones alone and is incomplete. The table shows about 190,000 clones, with around 89% occurring only once. The chain joins TRBV11-2 to TRBJ2-3; 7 bases align to TRBD2. Sequenced input: peripheral blood. The clonotype originates from a man aged 35 to 55 with active or convalescent COVID-19. The CDR3 DNA sequence: TGTGCCAGCAGCGAGCGGGACGGGGGAGATACGCAGTATTTT. Encoded protein: CASSERDGGDTQYF.